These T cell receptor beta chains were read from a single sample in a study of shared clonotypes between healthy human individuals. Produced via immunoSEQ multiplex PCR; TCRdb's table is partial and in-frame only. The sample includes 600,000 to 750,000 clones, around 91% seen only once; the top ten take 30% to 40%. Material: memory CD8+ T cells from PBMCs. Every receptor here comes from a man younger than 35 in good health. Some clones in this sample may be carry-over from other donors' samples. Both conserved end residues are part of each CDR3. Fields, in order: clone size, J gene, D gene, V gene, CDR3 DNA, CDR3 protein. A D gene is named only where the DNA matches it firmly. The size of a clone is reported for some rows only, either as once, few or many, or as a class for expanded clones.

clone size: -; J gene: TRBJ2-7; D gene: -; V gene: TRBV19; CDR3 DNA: TGTGCCAGTAGTATAGTTCACGGCTCCTACGAGCAGTACTTC; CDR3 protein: CASSIVHGSYEQYF
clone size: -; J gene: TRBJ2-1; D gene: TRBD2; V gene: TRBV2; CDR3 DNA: TGTGCCAGCACCAGTAGCGGGAGGCCGGGTGAGCAGTTCTTC; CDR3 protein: CASTSSGRPGEQFF
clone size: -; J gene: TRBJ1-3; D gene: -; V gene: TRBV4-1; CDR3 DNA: TGCGCCAGCAGCCAAGAAAACGCGCGGTACTCCCTCTCTGGAAACACCATATATTTT; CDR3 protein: CASSQENARYSLSGNTIYF
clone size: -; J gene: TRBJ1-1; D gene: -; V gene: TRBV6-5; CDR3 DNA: TGTGCCAGCAGCCAAATACAGTACCGCAACACTGAAGCTTTCTTT; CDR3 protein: CASSQIQYRNTEAFF
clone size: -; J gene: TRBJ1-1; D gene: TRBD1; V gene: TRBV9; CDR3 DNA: TGTGCCAGCAGCCCACAGGGGGGGGCCTGGACTGAAGCTTTCTTT; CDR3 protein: CASSPQGGAWTEAFF
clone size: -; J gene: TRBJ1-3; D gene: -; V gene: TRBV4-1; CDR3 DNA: TGCGCCAGCAGCCCTAGACCCTCTGGAAACACCATATATTTT; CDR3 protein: CASSPRPSGNTIYF
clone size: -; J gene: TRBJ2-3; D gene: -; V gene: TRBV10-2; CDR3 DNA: TGCGCCAGCAGTGAGCCACCGGACCGACAGTATTTT; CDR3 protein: CASSEPPDRQYF
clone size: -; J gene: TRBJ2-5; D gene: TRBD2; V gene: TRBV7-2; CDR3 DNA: TGTGCCAGCAGTTCCGGGACTAGCGGGATCCAAGAGACCCAGTACTTC; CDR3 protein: CASSSGTSGIQETQYF
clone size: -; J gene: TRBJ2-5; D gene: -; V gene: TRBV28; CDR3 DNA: TGTGCCAGCAGACCGAGGTGGCAAGAGACCCAGTACTTC; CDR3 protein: CASRPRWQETQYF
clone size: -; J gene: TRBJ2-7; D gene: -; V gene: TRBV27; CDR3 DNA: TGTGCCAGCAGTTTAACGTTGGCCTACGAGCAGTACTTC; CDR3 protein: CASSLTLAYEQYF
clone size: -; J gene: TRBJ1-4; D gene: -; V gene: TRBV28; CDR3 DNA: TGTGCCAGCACCACTCCAGCCCACAGGATTCTTAATGAAAAACTGTTTTTT; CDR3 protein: CASTTPAHRILNEKLFF
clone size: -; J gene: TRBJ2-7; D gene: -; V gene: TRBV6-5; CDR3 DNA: TGTGCCAGCAGTTATGGGGACCTCTCCTACGAGCAGTACTTC; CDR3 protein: CASSYGDLSYEQYF
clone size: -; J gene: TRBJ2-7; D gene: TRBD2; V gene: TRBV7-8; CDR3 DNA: TGTGCCAGCACCACCCGGGATAGCGGGACCCTCTCTGAGCAGTACTTC; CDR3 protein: CASTTRDSGTLSEQYF
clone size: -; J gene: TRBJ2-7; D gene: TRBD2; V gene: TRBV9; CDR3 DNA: TGTGCCAGCACCCCGGGGACTAGCGGGATGTTGGAGCAGTACTTC; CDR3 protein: CASTPGTSGMLEQYF
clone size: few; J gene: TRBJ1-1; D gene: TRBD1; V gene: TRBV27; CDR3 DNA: TGTGCCAGCAGTCCCAGACAGGGATTGAACACTGAAGCTTTCTTT; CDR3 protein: CASSPRQGLNTEAFF
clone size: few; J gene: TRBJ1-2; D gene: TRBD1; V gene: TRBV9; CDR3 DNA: TGTGCCAGCAGCGCCGAGTCCTACAGGGGTGGCTACACCTTC; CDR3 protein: CASSAESYRGGYTF
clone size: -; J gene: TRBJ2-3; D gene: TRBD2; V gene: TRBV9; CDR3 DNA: TGTGCCAGCAGCGTAGAGCGGGGGATTACAGATACGCAGTATTTT; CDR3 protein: CASSVERGITDTQYF
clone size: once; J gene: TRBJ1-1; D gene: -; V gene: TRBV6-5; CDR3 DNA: TGTGCCAGCAGTTACCGGTCTCCTGAAGCTTTCTTT; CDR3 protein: CASSYRSPEAFF
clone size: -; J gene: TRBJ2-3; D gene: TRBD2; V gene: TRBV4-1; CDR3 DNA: TGCGCCAGCAGCCAAATCGGACTAGCGGAAACAGATACGCAGTATTTT; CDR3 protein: CASSQIGLAETDTQYF
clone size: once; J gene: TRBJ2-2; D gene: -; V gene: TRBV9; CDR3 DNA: TGTGCCAGCAGCGGGCGGGCGAGACAGGCCAACACCGGGGAGCTGTTTTTT; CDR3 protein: CASSGRARQANTGELFF
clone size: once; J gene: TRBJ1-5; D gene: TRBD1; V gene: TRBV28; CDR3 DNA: TGTGCCAGCAGTACGGACAGGGAGTATAGCAATCAGCCCCAGCATTTT; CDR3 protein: CASSTDREYSNQPQHF
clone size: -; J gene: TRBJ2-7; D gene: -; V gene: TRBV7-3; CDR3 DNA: TGTGCCAGCGCGGATACGACCTACGAGCAGTACTTC; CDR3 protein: CASADTTYEQYF
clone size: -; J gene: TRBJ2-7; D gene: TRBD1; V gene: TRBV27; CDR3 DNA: TGTGCCAGCAGTTTAAGGACAGGGGACTCCTACGAGCAGTACTTC; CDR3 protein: CASSLRTGDSYEQYF
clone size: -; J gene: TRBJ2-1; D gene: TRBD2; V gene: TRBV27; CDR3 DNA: TGTGCCAGCATTCCCGGGAGGGCCGCATCCAATGAGCAGTTCTTC; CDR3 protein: CASIPGRAASNEQFF
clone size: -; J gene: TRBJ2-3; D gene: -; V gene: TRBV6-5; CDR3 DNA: TGTGCCAGCAGTTACGGGTTAGATACGCAGTATTTT; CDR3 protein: CASSYGLDTQYF
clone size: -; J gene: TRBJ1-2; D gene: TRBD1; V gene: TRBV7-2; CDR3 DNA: TGTGCCAGCAGCTTTACAGGGGGTAAACCCACCTATGGCTACACCTTC; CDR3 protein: CASSFTGGKPTYGYTF
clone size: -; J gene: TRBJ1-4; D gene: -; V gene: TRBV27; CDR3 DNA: TGTGCCAGCAGTGGGGTCAAGGAGTTTAATGAAAAACTGTTTTTT; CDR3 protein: CASSGVKEFNEKLFF
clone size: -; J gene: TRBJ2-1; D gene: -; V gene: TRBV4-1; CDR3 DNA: TGCGCCAGCAGCCCTCTAGTGGGAGAGGACCTATTGGAGCAGTTCTTC; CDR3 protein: CASSPLVGEDLLEQFF
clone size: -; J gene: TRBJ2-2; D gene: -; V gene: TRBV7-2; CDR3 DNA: TGTGCCAGCAGGCAATTGGGGCCCCACGGGGAGCTGTTTTTT; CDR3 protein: CASRQLGPHGELFF